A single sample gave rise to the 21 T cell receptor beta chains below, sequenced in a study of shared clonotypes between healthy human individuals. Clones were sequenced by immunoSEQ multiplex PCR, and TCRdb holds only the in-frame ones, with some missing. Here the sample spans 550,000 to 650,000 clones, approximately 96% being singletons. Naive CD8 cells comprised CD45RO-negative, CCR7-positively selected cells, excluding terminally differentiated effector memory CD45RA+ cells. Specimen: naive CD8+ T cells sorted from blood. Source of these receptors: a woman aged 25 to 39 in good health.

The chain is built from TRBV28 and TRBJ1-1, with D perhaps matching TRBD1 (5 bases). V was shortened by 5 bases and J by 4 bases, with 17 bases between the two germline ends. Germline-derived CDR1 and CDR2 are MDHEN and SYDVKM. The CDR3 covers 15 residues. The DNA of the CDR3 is TGTGCCAGCAGTCACACCCGCGAGGGGACCACTGAAGCTTTCTTT. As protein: CASSHTREGTTEAFF. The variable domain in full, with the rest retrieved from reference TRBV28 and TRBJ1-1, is DVKVTQSSRYLVKRTGEKVFLECVQDMDHENMFWYRQDPGLGLRLIYFSYDVKMKEKGDIPEGYSVSREKKERFSLILESASTNQTSMYLCASSHTREGTTEAFFGQGTRLTVV.

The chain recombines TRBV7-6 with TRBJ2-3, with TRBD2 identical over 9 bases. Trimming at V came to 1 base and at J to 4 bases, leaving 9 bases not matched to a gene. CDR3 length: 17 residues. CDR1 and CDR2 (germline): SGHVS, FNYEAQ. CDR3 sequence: CASSLGLPSGTADTQYF. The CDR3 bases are TGTGCCAGCAGCTTAGGGTTGCCTAGCGGGACAGCAGATACGCAGTATTTT.

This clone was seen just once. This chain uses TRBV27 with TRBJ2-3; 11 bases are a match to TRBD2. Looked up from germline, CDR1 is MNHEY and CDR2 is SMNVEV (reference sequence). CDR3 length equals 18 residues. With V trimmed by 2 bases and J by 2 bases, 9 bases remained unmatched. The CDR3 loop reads CASSLLLAGGMATDTQYF. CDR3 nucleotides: TGTGCCAGCAGTTTACTGCTAGCGGGAGGAATGGCCACAGATACGCAGTATTTT.

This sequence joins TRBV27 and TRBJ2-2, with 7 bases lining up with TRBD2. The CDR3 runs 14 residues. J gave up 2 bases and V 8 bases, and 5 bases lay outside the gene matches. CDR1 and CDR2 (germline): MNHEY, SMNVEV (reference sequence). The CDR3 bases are TGTGCCAGCTACGGGAGGACCAACACCGGGGAGCTGTTTTTT. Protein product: CASYGRTNTGELFF.

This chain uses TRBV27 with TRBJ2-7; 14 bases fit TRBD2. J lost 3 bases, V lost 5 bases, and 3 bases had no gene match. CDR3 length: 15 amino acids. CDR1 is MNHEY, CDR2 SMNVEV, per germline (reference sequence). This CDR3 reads CASSHGTSGSYEQYF. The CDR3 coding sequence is TGTGCCAGCAGTCATGGGACTAGCGGGAGCTACGAGCAGTACTTC.

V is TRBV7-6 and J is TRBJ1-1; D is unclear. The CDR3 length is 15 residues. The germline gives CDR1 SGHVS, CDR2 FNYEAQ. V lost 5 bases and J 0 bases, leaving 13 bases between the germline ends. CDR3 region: CASSPTVDMNTEAFF. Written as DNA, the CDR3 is TGTGCCAGCAGCCCGACCGTTGACATGAACACTGAAGCTTTCTTT.

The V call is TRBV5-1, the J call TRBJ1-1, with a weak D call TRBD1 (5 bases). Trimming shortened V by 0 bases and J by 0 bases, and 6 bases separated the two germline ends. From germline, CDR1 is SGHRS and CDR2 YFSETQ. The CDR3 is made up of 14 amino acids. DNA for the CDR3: TGCGCCAGCAGCTTGGACAGGTTGAACACTGAAGCTTTCTTT. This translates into CASSLDRLNTEAFF.

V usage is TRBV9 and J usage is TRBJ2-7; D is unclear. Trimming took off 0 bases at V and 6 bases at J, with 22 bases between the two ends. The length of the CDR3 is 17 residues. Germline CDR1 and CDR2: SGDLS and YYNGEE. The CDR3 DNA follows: TGTGCCAGCAGCGTAGAGGCCGGACCGCCGAGTCCTGGCGAGCAGTACTTC. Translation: CASSVEAGPPSPGEQYF.

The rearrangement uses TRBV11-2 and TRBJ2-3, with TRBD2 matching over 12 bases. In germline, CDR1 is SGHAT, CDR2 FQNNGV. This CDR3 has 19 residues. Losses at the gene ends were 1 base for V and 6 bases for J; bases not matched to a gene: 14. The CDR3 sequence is CASSLVPSGRASLADTQYF. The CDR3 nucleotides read TGTGCCAGCAGCTTAGTTCCTAGCGGGAGGGCCTCCTTGGCGGATACGCAGTATTTT.

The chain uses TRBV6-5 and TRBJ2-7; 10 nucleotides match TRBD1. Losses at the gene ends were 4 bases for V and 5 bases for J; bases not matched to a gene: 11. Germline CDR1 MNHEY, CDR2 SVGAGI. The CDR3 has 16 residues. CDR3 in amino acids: CASSSGTGDEEDEQYF. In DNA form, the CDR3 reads TGTGCCAGCAGTTCCGGGACAGGGGATGAGGAGGACGAGCAGTACTTC.

The CDR3 coding sequence is TGTGCCAGCAGTTTCTTCGACAGCAATCAGCCCCAGCATTTT. It codes for CASSFFDSNQPQHF. V gene TRBV28 combines with J gene TRBJ1-5; D gene ambiguous. The CDR3 length is 14 residues. Germline V gene lookup returns CDR1 MDHEN and CDR2 SYDVKM. Trimming cost V 3 bases and J 1 base, with 7 bases left between them.

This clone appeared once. CDR3 DNA sequence: TGTGCCAGCAGTGGGACAGGTCCTTACGAGCAGTACTTC. Translating it yields CASSGTGPYEQYF. The chain carries TRBV28 and TRBJ2-7; 8 bases are shared with TRBD1. The CDR3 length is 13 residues. CDR1 and CDR2 (germline): MDHEN, SYDVKM. The V and J ends lost 5 bases and 4 bases, in that order; junction bases with no gene match: 4.

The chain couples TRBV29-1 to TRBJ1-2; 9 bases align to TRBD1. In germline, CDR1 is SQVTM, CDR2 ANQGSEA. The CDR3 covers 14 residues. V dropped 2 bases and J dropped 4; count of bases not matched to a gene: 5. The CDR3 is CSVERDRVTYGYTF. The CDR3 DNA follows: TGCAGCGTTGAAAGGGACAGGGTTACCTATGGCTACACCTTC.

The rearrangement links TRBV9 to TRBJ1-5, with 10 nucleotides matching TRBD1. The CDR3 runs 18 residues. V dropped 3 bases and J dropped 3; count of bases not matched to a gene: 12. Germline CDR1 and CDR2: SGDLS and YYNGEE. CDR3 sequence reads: CASSAHPGTGEFNQPQHF. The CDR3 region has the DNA TGTGCCAGCAGCGCCCACCCCGGGACAGGGGAATTCAATCAGCCCCAGCATTTT.

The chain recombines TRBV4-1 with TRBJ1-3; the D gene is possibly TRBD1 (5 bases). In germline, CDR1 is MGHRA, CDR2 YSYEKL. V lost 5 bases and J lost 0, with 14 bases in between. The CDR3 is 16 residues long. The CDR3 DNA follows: TGCGCCAGCAGCTTTACGGGGGAAAGCTCTGGAAACACCATATATTTT. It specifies CASSFTGESSGNTIYF.

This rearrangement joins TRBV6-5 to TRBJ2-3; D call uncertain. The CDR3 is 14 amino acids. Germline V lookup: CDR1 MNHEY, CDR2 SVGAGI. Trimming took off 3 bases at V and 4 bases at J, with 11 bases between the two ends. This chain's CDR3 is CASSYLGGADTQYF. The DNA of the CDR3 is TGTGCCAGCAGTTATTTAGGCGGAGCAGATACGCAGTATTTT.

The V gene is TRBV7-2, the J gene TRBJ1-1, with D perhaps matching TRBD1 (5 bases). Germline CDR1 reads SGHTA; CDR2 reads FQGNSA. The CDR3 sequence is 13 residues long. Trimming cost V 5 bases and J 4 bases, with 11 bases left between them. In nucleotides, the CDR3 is TGTGCCAGCAGCCTCCCAGGGAGCACTGAAGCTTTCTTT. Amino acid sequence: CASSLPGSTEAFF. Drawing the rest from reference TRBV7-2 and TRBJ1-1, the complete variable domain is GAGVSQSPSNKVTEKGKDVELRCDPISGHTALYWYRQSLGQGLEFLIYFQGNSAPDKSGLPSDRFSAERTGGSVSTLTIQRTQQEDSAVYLCASSLPGSTEAFFGQGTRLTVV.

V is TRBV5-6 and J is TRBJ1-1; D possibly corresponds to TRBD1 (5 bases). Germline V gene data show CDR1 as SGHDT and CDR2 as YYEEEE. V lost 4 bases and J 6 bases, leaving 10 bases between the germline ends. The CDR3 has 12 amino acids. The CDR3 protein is CASSIGGSEAFF. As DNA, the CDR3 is TGTGCCAGCAGCATCGGGGGGTCTGAAGCTTTCTTT. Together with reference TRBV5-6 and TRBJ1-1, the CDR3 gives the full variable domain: DAGVTQSPTHLIKTRGQQVTLRCSPKSGHDTVSWYQQALGQGPQFIFQYYEEEERQRGNFPDRFSGHQFPNYSSELNVNALLLGDSALYLCASSIGGSEAFFGQGTRLTVV.

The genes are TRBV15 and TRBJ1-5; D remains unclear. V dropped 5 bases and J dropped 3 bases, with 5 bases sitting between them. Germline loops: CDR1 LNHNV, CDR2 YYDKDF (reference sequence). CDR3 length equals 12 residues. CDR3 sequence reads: CATSQVNQPQHF. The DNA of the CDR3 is TGTGCCACCAGCCAGGTCAATCAGCCCCAGCATTTT. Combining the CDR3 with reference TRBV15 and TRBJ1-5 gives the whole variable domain DAMVIQNPRYQVTQFGKPVTLSCSQTLNHNVMYWYQQKSSQAPKLLFHYYDKDFNNEADTPDNFQSRRPNTSFCFLDIRSPGLGDTAMYLCATSQVNQPQHFGDGTRLSIL.

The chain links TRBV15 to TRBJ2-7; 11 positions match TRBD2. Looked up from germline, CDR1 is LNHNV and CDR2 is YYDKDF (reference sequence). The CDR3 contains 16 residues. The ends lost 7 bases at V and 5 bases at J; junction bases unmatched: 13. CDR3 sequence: CATTEVLAGEDHEQYF. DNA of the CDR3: TGTGCCACCACGGAGGTACTAGCGGGAGAGGACCACGAGCAGTACTTC.

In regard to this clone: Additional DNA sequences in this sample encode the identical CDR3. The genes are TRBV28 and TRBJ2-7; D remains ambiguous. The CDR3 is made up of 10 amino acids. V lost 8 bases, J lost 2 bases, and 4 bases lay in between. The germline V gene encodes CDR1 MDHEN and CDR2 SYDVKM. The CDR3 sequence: CASGTYEQYF. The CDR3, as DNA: TGTGCCAGCGGAACCTACGAGCAGTACTTC. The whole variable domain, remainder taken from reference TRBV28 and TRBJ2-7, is DVKVTQSSRYLVKRTGEKVFLECVQDMDHENMFWYRQDPGLGLRLIYFSYDVKMKEKGDIPEGYSVSREKKERFSLILESASTNQTSMYLCASGTYEQYFGPGTRLTVT.